The T cell receptor beta chain described here comes from a study of CD8 T cells in ankylosing spondylitis. Notes on the study in general: A motif in TCR beta, a set of eight highly homologous variants, appeared characteristic of ankylosing spondylitis blood.

This clonotype was detected a few times. Its antigen is not known. Germline CDR1 and CDR2: SEHNR and FQNEAQ (reference sequence). The ends lost 1 base at V and 11 bases at J; junction bases unmatched: 13. CDR3 size: 15 residues. Quantitative 5'-RACE with molecular barcodes produced the TCR beta libraries. TCRdb analysed the 5' RACE reads with MiXCR anew, one entry per CDR3 protein. The sample contains around 230,000 distinct CDR3 sequences, around 8% of which appear only once. This chain joins TRBV7-9 and TRBJ1-1; TRBD1 matches 7 bases. This sequence was found in a female donor with ankylosing spondylitis or in good health (not recorded which). Specimen: blood, either unsorted or a sorted T cell fraction (not recorded which). DNA of the CDR3: TGTGCCAGCAGCTTAGAGGAGGGGGCCTCCCAGTGGGCTTTCTTT. Protein: CASSLEEGASQWAFF.